Listed below are T cell receptor beta chains from one sample, sequenced in a study of response to subunit inactivated influenza vaccine. TCRdb reanalysed the RT-PCR reads using MiXCR and keeps one entry per CDR3 protein. The sample lists about 700,000 distinct CDR3 sequences, about 14% occurring once. Sequenced here: PBMCs from blood, sampled around two weeks before vaccination. These receptors all stem from a man aged 45-65 years who received an inactivated influenza vaccine. The CDR3 runs from the conserved cysteine through the conserved F or W. The D gene is left open where the match is weak. Clone size is not always given. Where it is, it says once, few, many or a class for expanded clones.

>few|TRBV7-2|TRBD1|TRBJ1-5
TGTGCCAGCAGCTTAAACGGACAGGGTCTCAATCAGCCCCAGCATTTT
CASSLNGQGLNQPQHF
>few|TRBV12-3/TRBV12-4|.|TRBJ2-1
TGTGCCAGCAATCAAGTACCAATTGGGGGGAGGTTAGGGAATGAGCAGTTCTTC
CASNQVPIGGRLGNEQFF
>many|TRBV6-1|.|TRBJ1-1
TGTGCCAGCAGTCCCCCTGGGACACTCACTCAGAAAGCTTTCTTT
CASSPPGTLTQKAFF
>few|TRBV5-1|.|TRBJ2-7
TGCGCCAGCAGTCGTGTATCCGGGTTATCGTTCGAGCAGTACTTC
CASSRVSGLSFEQYF
>.|TRBV29-1|.|TRBJ2-4
TGCAGCGTTGAAGATCTCCCGGGGGCCCCAGGGGCCAAAAACATTCAGTACTTC
CSVEDLPGAPGAKNIQYF
>few|TRBV3-1|.|TRBJ2-1
TGTGCCAGCAGCCAACTCCCCACAAGCAATGAGCAGTTCTTC
CASSQLPTSNEQFF
>few|TRBV30|.|TRBJ1-2
TGTGCCTGGAGTGTAAGGGGGGGCTATGGCTACACCTTC
CAWSVRGGYGYTF
>few|TRBV9|.|TRBJ1-2
TGTGCCAGCAGCGTAGGGCACCCGAACTATGGCTACACCTTC
CASSVGHPNYGYTF
>many|TRBV12-3/TRBV12-4|TRBD2|TRBJ2-3
TGTGCCAGCAGCCTAGCGGGAGGGCGCGCAGATACGCAGTATTTT
CASSLAGGRADTQYF
>.|TRBV12-3/TRBV12-4|TRBD2|TRBJ2-1
TGTGCCAGCACCCTGACTAGCGGACCTTTAAATGAGCAGTTCTTC
CASTLTSGPLNEQFF
>few|TRBV18|TRBD2|TRBJ2-7
TGTGCCAGCTCCCCAAATGGACTAGCGGGAGGGAACGAGCAGTACTTC
CASSPNGLAGGNEQYF
>many|TRBV15|.|TRBJ2-5
TGTGCCACCAGCGCAAAAGAGACCCAGTACTTC
CATSAKETQYF
>few|TRBV18|TRBD1|TRBJ2-1
TGTGCCAGCTCACCACCGGGACAGGGCTCCTACAATGAGCAGTTCTTC
CASSPPGQGSYNEQFF
>.|TRBV18|TRBD2|TRBJ2-7
TGTGCCAGCTCACCACTGGGACTAGCGGGAGTCAGCGAGCAGTACTTC
CASSPLGLAGVSEQYF
>many|TRBV12-3/TRBV12-4|.|TRBJ2-7
TGTGCCAGCAGTTTTTCCCCCGGGGCGTACTACGAGCAGTACTTC
CASSFSPGAYYEQYF
>.|TRBV4-1|.|TRBJ2-2
TGCGCCAGCAGCCAAGATTCCCCCACTAGGTACACCGGGGAGCTGTTTTTT
CASSQDSPTRYTGELFF
>.|TRBV3-1|TRBD2|TRBJ2-1
TGTGCCTGCTCCCACCTTCTTGCGGGAGGGGTAGATGAGCAGTTCTTC
CACSHLLAGGVDEQFF
>.|TRBV20-1|TRBD1|TRBJ1-1
TGCAGTGCGACGTACAGGGGAGGTAGAGCTTTCTTT
CSATYRGGRAFF
>few|TRBV28|.|TRBJ2-5
TGTGCCAGCAGTATTACATCCCAAGAGACCCAGTACTTC
CASSITSQETQYF
>many|TRBV10-3|.|TRBJ2-1
TGTGCCATCAGTGAGTCTTCATACAATGAGCAGTTCTTC
CAISESSYNEQFF
>.|TRBV20-1|TRBD2|TRBJ2-7
TGCAGTGCTATAGGCAGCGGGAGATCCTACGAGCTGTACTTC
CSAIGSGRSYELYF
>few|TRBV13|.|TRBJ1-4
TGTGCCAGCAGCTTGAGTTTAGCAACTAATGAAAAACTGTTTTTT
CASSLSLATNEKLFF
>.|TRBV3-1|.|TRBJ2-3
TGTGCCAGCAGCCAACTTGGAGGGCTCACAGATACGCAGTATTTT
CASSQLGGLTDTQYF
>few|TRBV20-1|.|TRBJ1-6
TGCAGTGCTGAGGGGGATGGGTCCCTCCACTTT
CSAEGDGSLHF
>few|TRBV15|.|TRBJ2-1
TGTGCCACCAGAAGAGATCGGGGTTTTGGTGAGCAGTTCTTC
CATRRDRGFGEQFF
>few|TRBV7-8|.|TRBJ2-2
TGTGCCAGCAGGTCCGGGGGAAGTGACACCGGGGAGCTGTTTTTT
CASRSGGSDTGELFF
>few|TRBV4-2|.|TRBJ1-1
TGTGCCAGCAGCCATTTTCCTCTAACGTTCGACACTGAAGCTTTCTTT
CASSHFPLTFDTEAFF
>few|TRBV6-5|.|TRBJ1-6
TGTGCCAGCAGTTACTCCGCTGTAGTGTTCAGGGATAATTCACCCCTCCACTTT
CASSYSAVVFRDNSPLHF
>few|TRBV21-1|.|TRBJ2-1
TGTGCCAGCAGCAATGAACTAGCGGGAATGTTAAATGAGCAGTTCTTC
CASSNELAGMLNEQFF
>.|TRBV28|TRBD1|TRBJ2-5
TGTGCCAGCAGTTGGCGGGCAGGGGGAGAGACCCAGTACTTC
CASSWRAGGETQYF
>many|TRBV25-1|TRBD1|TRBJ2-3
TGTGCCAGCAGCGATCCTTGGACAGGAGGTGCAGATACGCAGTATTTT
CASSDPWTGGADTQYF
>few|TRBV28|.|TRBJ1-3
TGCTTTTCGGGGGAATCTGCCGGAAACACCATATATTTT
CFSGESAGNTIYF
>few|TRBV9|.|TRBJ1-5
TGTGCCAGCAGCGGCGGAGGCGGACCCAATCAGCCCCAGCATTTT
CASSGGGGPNQPQHF
>.|TRBV6-2/TRBV6-3|.|TRBJ2-2
TGTGCCAGCAGGGGGAACGCACTAGTCCTAGTACCGAACACCGGGGAGCTGTTTTTT
CASRGNALVLVPNTGELFF
>.|TRBV9|.|TRBJ1-2
TGTGCCAGCAGCTCCGGCCCTACCCCATATGGCTACACCTTC
CASSSGPTPYGYTF
>.|TRBV5-1|TRBD1|TRBJ2-7
TGCGCCAGCAGCAGTACAGGGGAAACCTACGAGCAGTACTTC
CASSSTGETYEQYF
>few|TRBV7-2|TRBD1|TRBJ2-6
TGTGCCAGCAGCCCCTGGGGACAGGGAATTAACGTCCTGACTTTC
CASSPWGQGINVLTF
>few|TRBV4-3|TRBD1|TRBJ1-6
TGCGCCAGCAGCCAACAACCGGGACAGAATAATTCACCCCTCCACTTT
CASSQQPGQNNSPLHF
>.|TRBV5-1|TRBD1|TRBJ2-1
TGCGCCAGCAGCTTTAACAGGGGCGCCTTCTACAATGAGCAGTTCTTC
CASSFNRGAFYNEQFF